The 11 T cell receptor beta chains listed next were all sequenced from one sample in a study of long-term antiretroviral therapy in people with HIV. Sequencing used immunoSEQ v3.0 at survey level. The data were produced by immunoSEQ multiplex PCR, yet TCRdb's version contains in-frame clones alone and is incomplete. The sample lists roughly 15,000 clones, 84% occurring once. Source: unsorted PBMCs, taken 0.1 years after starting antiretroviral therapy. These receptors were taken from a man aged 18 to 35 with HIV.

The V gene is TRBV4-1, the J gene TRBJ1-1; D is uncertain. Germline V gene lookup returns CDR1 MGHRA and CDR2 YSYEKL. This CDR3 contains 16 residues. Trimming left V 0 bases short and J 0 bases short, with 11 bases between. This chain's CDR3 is CASSQEGPPMNTEAFF. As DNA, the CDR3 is TGCGCCAGCAGCCAAGAAGGGCCGCCGATGAACACTGAAGCTTTCTTT.

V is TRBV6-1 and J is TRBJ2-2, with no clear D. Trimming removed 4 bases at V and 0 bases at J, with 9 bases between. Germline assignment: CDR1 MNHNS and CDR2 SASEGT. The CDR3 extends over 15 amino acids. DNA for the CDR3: TGTGCCAGCAGTGGCCGGGCATCGAACACCGGGGAGCTGTTTTTT. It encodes CASSGRASNTGELFF.

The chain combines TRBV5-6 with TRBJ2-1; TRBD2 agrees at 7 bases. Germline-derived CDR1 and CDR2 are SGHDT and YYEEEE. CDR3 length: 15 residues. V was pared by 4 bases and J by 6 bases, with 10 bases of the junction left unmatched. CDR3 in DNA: TGTGCCAGCAGCCCCGATGGGGGAGGGCCCAATGAGCAGTTCTTC. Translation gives CASSPDGGGPNEQFF.

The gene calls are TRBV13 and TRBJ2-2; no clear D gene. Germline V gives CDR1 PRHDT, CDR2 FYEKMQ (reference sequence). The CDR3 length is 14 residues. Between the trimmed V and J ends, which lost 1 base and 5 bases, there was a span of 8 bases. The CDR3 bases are TGTGCCAGCAGCTTAGTTTCGGTTACCGGGGAGCTGTTTTTT. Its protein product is CASSLVSVTGELFF.

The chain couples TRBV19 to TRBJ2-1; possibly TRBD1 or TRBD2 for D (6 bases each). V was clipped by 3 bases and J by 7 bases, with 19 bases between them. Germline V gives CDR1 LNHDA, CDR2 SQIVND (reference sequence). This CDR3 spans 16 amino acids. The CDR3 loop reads CASSIFGGLGVNEQFF. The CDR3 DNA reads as TGTGCCAGTAGTATTTTTGGGGGGCTCGGGGTAAATGAGCAGTTCTTC.

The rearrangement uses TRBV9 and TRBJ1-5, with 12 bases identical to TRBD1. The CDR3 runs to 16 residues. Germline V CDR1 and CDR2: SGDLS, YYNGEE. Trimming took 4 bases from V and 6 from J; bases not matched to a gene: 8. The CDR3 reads CASSPGTGGDGQPQHF. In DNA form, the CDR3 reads TGTGCCAGCAGCCCCGGGACAGGGGGCGACGGTCAGCCCCAGCATTTT.

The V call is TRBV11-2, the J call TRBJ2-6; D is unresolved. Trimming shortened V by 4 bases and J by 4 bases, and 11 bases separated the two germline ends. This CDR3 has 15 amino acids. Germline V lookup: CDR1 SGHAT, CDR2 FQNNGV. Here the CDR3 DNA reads TGTGCCAGCAGCTCCCTGGGGTACGGGGCCAACGTCCTGACTTTC. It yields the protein CASSSLGYGANVLTF.

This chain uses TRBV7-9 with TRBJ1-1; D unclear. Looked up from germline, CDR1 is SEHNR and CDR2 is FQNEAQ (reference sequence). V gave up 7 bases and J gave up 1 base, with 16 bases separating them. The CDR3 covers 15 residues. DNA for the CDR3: TGTGCCAGCACCATCATAGGCACCTGGAACACTGAAGCTTTCTTT. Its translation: CASTIIGTWNTEAFF.

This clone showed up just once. The CDR3 region is CASSLAVGETDYNQPQHF. CDR3 sequence (DNA): TGTGCCAGCAGCTTAGCAGTGGGGGAGACAGACTACAATCAGCCCCAGCATTTT. This rearrangement joins TRBV7-2 to TRBJ1-5; possible D gene TRBD1, 5 bases. Between the trimmed V and J ends, which lost 0 bases and 3 bases, there was a span of 18 bases. The CDR3 extends over 18 amino acids. Germline V lookup: CDR1 SGHTA, CDR2 FQGNSA. Filled out from reference TRBV7-2 and TRBJ1-5, the complete variable domain reads GAGVSQSPSNKVTEKGKDVELRCDPISGHTALYWYRQSLGQGLEFLIYFQGNSAPDKSGLPSDRFSAERTGGSVSTLTIQRTQQEDSAVYLCASSLAVGETDYNQPQHFGDGTRLSIL.

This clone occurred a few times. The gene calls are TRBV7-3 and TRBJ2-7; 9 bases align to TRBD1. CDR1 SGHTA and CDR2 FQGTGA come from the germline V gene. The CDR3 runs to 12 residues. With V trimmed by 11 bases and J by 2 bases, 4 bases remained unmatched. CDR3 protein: CAGDRVPYEQYF. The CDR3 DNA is TGTGCCGGGGACAGGGTACCCTACGAGCAGTACTTC.

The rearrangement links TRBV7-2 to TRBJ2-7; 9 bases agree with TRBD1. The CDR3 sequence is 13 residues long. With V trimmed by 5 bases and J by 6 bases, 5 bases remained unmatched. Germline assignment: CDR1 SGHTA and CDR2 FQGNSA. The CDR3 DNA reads TGTGCCAGCAGCCTAGGACAGGGGTTCGAGCAGTACTTC. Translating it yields CASSLGQGFEQYF.